A single sample is the source of the 14 T cell receptor beta chains below, sequenced in a study of shared T cell receptors in the human thymus. Only in-frame clones appear in the TCRdb table, and some are missing; sequencing was by immunoSEQ multiplex PCR. Of 700,000 or so clones in the sample, approximately 83% were seen once. This sample also appeared in a second study, on human thymus T cells.

Sequenced input: thymocytes. These receptors originate from a girl younger than two with a congenital heart defect.

The chain has TRBV12-5 and TRBJ2-5; TRBD1 matches 7 bases. The germline V gene encodes CDR1 LGHNT and CDR2 FRNRAP. This CDR3 is 19 amino acids long. The V gene end was trimmed by 6 bases and the J gene end by 2 bases; junction bases not matched to a gene: 21. In DNA, the CDR3 is TGTGCTAGTGGGCTACAACCCAATACCGGGACAGTATCTCAAGAGACCCAGTACTTC. Amino acid sequence: CASGLQPNTGTVSQETQYF.

This rearrangement joins TRBV19 to TRBJ2-1, with 9 bases that match TRBD2. With V trimmed by 8 bases and J by 8 bases, 13 bases remained unmatched. CDR3 length equals 15 residues. CDR1 LNHDA and CDR2 SQIVND come from the germline V gene (reference sequence). The CDR3 loop reads CASATPGTSCHEQFF. The CDR3 bases are TGTGCCAGTGCCACCCCAGGGACTAGCTGCCATGAGCAGTTCTTC.

The genes are TRBV4-2 and TRBJ1-2; 8 positions agree with TRBD1. The CDR3 consists of 19 residues. J was trimmed by 4 bases and V by 4 bases; bases with no gene match: 20. Germline loops: CDR1 LGHNA, CDR2 YNFKEQ. Here the CDR3 DNA reads TGTGCCAGCAGCCTGGATACTTGGACAGGGTTTTTTGGAATCTATGGCTACACCTTC. The encoded protein is CASSLDTWTGFFGIYGYTF.

This sequence joins TRBV2 and TRBJ1-5, with D possibly TRBD1 on 6 matching bases. Trimming removed 5 bases from V and 2 bases from J, with 19 bases in between. Germline loops: CDR1 SNHLY, CDR2 FYNNEI. The CDR3 runs 17 residues. The DNA for the CDR3 is TGTGCCAGCAGTCGACCCACCTGGGACATGGGCAATCAGCCCCAGCATTTT. Protein: CASSRPTWDMGNQPQHF.

The count of this clone is one. This sequence joins TRBV4-3 and TRBJ1-1; 7 bases map to TRBD1. Trimming at V came to 4 bases and at J to 8 bases, leaving 4 bases not matched to a gene. The germline V gene has CDR1 LGHNA and CDR2 YSLEER. The CDR3 has 12 amino acids. The CDR3 here is CASSRRQGEAFF. The CDR3 region has the DNA TGCGCCAGCAGCCGACGACAGGGAGAAGCTTTCTTT.

V is TRBV16 and J is TRBJ1-5, with no clear D. V was shortened by 6 bases and J by 5 bases, with 20 bases between the two germline ends. Germline V gene data show CDR1 as KGHSY and CDR2 as FQNENV. The CDR3 runs 16 residues. The chain's CDR3 is CASSQRAAFWDQPQHF. CDR3 DNA sequence: TGTGCCAGCAGTCAAAGAGCGGCGTTCTGGGATCAGCCCCAGCATTTT. The variable domain in full, with the rest retrieved from reference TRBV16 and TRBJ1-5, is GEEVAQTPKHLVRGEGQKAKLYCAPIKGHSYVFWYQQVLKNEFKFLISFQNENVFDETGMPKERFSAKCLPNSPCSLEIQATKLEDSAVYFCASSQRAAFWDQPQHFGDGTRLSIL.

This clone was found a few times. The CDR3 DNA sequence: TGTGCCAGTAGTAATCGGAACACTGAAGCTTTCTTT. Protein sequence: CASSNRNTEAFF. The rearrangement links TRBV19 to TRBJ1-1; D gene uncertain. The CDR3 length is 12 residues. In germline, CDR1 is LNHDA, CDR2 SQIVND (reference sequence). The V gene lost 4 bases and the J gene lost 1 base, with 4 bases spanning the gap.

The J gene is TRBJ1-1, the V gene TRBV25-1; D ambiguous. Looked up from germline, CDR1 is MGHDK and CDR2 is SYGVNS. Trimming removed 8 bases at V and 9 bases at J, with 16 bases between. This CDR3 has 12 amino acids. This chain's CDR3 is CASAVSNQKAFF. CDR3 DNA: TGTGCCAGCGCCGTCTCCAACCAGAAAGCTTTCTTT.

The chain links TRBV13 to TRBJ2-7, with D possibly matching TRBD1 (5 bases). The CDR3 is made up of 12 amino acids. Germline assignment: CDR1 PRHDT and CDR2 FYEKMQ (reference sequence). Trimming removed 3 bases from V and 6 bases from J, with 9 bases in between. The CDR3 protein is CASSFRVGEQYF. The CDR3, as DNA: TGTGCCAGCAGCTTCAGGGTAGGCGAGCAGTACTTC.

In its sample, this clone was seen once. The chain employs TRBV2 and TRBJ1-6, with 9 bases aligning to TRBD1. The CDR3 loop spans 18 amino acids. The germline gives CDR1 SNHLY, CDR2 FYNNEI. After removal of 1 base from V and 0 bases from J, the junction contained 4 bases not matched to a gene. The CDR3 loop is CASSEGTGGTSYNSPLHF. CDR3 bases: TGTGCCAGCAGTGAAGGTACAGGGGGCACCTCCTATAATTCACCCCTCCACTTT.

This chain connects TRBV18 to TRBJ1-3, with 9 bases lining up with TRBD1. Germline CDR1 and CDR2: KGHSH and LQKENI. The CDR3 length is 23 residues. V gave up 3 bases and J gave up 0 bases; unmatched junction bases: 24. CDR3 in amino acids: CASSPQGQGKGVGFGNSGNTIYF. The CDR3 region has the DNA TGTGCCAGCTCACCTCAGGGACAGGGCAAAGGAGTTGGGTTCGGGAACTCTGGAAACACCATATATTTT.

The chain recombines TRBV6-4 with TRBJ2-3; 8 nucleotides agree with TRBD2. After removal of 3 bases from V and 5 bases from J, the junction contained 7 bases not matched to a gene. CDR1 and CDR2 (germline): MRHNA, SNTAGT. The CDR3 loop spans 15 amino acids. DNA for the CDR3: TGTGCCAGCAGTGAATTCGGGGGGGCCAAAGATACGCAGTATTTT. It translates to CASSEFGGAKDTQYF.

The chain uses TRBV14 and TRBJ1-1; 9 bases align to TRBD1. J lost 7 bases, V lost 1 base, and 7 bases had no gene match. In germline, CDR1 is SGHDN, CDR2 FVKESK. The CDR3 is 15 residues long. DNA of the CDR3: TGTGCCAGCAGCCAAGCGGGACAGGGAAATGTTGAAGCTTTCTTT. Amino acid sequence: CASSQAGQGNVEAFF.

CDR3 sequence (DNA): TGCGCCAGCAGCCAAGATACGGGGGGGGGAAACACCATATATTTT. Translation: CASSQDTGGGNTIYF. The rearrangement uses TRBV4-3 and TRBJ1-3; D is possibly TRBD1 (5 bases). Germline CDR1 is LGHNA and CDR2 is YSLEER. Between the trimmed V and J ends, which lost 0 bases and 4 bases, there was a span of 10 bases. CDR3 length: 15 residues.